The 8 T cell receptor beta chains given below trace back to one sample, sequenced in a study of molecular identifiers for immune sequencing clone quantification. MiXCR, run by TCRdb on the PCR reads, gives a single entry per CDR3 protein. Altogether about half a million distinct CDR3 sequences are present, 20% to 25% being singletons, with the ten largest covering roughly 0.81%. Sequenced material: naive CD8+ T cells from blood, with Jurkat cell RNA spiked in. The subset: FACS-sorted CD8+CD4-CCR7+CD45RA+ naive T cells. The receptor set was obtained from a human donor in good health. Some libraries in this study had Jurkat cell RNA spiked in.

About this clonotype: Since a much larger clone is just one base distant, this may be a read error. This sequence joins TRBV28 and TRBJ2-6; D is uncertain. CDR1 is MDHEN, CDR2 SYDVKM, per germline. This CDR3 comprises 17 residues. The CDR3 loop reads CAGSFRHGSSGANVLTF. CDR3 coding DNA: TGTGCCGGCAGTTTCAGACACGGGTCCTCTGGGGCCAACGTCCTGACTTTC. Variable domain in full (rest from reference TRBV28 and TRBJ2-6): DVKVTQSSRYLVKRTGEKVFLECVQDMDHENMFWYRQDPGLGLRLIYFSYDVKMKEKGDIPEGYSVSREKKERFSLILESASTNQTSMYLCAGSFRHGSSGANVLTFGAGSRLTVL.

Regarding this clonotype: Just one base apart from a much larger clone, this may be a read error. The CDR3 bases are TGCGCCAGCAGTCAATTCTCCCGGTCAGGGGGCATTTCTGGGGCCGACGTCCTGACTTTC. This sequence encodes CASSQFSRSGGISGADVLTF. The J gene is TRBJ2-6, the V gene TRBV23-1; 8 bases map to TRBD1. TRBV23-1 is placed among ORFs of uncertain function. CDR3 length equals 20 residues.

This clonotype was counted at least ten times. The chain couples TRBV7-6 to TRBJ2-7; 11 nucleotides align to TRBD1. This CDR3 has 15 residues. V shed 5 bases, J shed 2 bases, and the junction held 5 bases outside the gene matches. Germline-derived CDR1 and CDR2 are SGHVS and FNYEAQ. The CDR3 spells CASSPGQGAAYEQYF. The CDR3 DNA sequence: TGTGCCAGCAGCCCCGGACAGGGGGCGGCCTACGAGCAGTACTTC.

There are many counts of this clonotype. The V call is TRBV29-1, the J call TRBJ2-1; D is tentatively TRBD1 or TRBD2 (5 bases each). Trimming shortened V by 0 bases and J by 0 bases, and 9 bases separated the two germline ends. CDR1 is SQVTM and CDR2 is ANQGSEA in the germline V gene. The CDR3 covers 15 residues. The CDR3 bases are TGCAGCGTTGAAGACCCCGGGACCTCCTACAATGAGCAGTTCTTC. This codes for CSVEDPGTSYNEQFF.

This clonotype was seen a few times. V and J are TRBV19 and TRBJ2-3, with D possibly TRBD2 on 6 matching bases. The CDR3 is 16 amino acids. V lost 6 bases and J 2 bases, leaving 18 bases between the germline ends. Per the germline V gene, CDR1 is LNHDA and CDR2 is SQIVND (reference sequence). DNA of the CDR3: TGTGCCAGTAGCCCATTTTCGGGACTCGACACAGATACGCAGTATTTT. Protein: CASSPFSGLDTDTQYF.

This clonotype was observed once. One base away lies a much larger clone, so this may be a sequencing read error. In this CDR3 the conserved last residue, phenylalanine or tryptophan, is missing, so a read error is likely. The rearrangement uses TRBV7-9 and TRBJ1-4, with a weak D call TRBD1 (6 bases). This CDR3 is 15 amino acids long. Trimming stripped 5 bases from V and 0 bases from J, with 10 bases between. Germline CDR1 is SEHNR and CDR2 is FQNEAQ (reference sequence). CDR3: CASSPRQATNEKLFS. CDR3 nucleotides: TGTGCCAGCAGCCCAAGACAGGCAACTAATGAAAAACTGTTTTCT.

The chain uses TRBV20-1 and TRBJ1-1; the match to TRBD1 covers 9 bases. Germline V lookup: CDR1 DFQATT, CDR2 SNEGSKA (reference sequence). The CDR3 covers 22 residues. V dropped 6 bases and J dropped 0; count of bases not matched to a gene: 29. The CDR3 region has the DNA TGCAGTGCAAGTATTATGGGTCAGAGTATTACAGGGGGCTTGGCGATGAACACTGAAGCTTTCTTT. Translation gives CSASIMGQSITGGLAMNTEAFF.

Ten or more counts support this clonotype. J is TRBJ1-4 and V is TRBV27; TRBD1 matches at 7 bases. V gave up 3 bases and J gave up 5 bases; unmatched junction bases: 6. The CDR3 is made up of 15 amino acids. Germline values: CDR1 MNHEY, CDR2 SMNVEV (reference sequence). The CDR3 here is CASSFWDSRNEKLFF. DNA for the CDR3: TGTGCCAGCAGTTTTTGGGACAGCAGGAATGAAAAACTGTTTTTT.